This TCR beta chain was captured in a study of cytomegalovirus exposure and HLA in healthy donors. The CDR3 has 15 amino acids. Germline V CDR1 and CDR2: SGDLS, YYNGEE. J gave up 1 base and V 3 bases, and 6 bases lay outside the gene matches. 13 Jbeta primers and 60 Vbeta primers were used for the PCR. Sequencing used immunoSEQ multiplex PCR; TCRdb keeps in-frame clones, though not all of them. The sample has roughly 110,000 clones; about 84% are singletons. The clonotype comes from a young man in good health and CMV-seronegative. The sequencing input was PBMCs. This chain connects TRBV9 to TRBJ2-5, with 7 bases fitting TRBD2. CDR3 DNA sequence: TGTGCCAGCAGCGCAGACCTAGCGGCCCAAGAGACCCAGTACTTC. Residues: CASSADLAAQETQYF.